The sample holds many counts of the clone carrying this T cell receptor (beta chain). Its specificity is unknown. Amplification of TCR beta CDR3 regions used RNA as the template. When the TCR CDR3 underwent first-round RT-PCR, the HTBI primer set was used. One entry per CDR3 protein results from TCRdb running MiXCR on the multiplex PCR reads. The table records 350,000 to 500,000 distinct CDR3 sequences, approximately 14% of them present only once. The entry originates in a study of T cells in Graves' hyperthyroidism and ophthalmopathy. The CDR3 length is 14 residues. With 3 bases removed from V and 3 bases from J, the gap between germline ends came to 12 bases. Study-wide findings and caveats: Within blood appeared most thyroid clonotypes that had expanded above 0.001. The model's output predicted ophthalmopathy at a median of 6.5 months prior to onset.

Thyroid ultrasound, orbital computed tomography, clinical symptoms, and serum thyroxine and TRAb underpinned diagnoses. The TCR comes from a woman aged 18-29 years with Graves' hyperthyroidism. The sequenced sample consisted of blood. This chain joins TRBV12-3 or TRBV12-4 and TRBJ2-7, with D maybe TRBD1 (6 bases). Written as DNA, the CDR3 is TGTGCCAGCAGTTTGACGCAGGGGAGCTACGAGCAGTACTTC. It is translated as CASSLTQGSYEQYF.